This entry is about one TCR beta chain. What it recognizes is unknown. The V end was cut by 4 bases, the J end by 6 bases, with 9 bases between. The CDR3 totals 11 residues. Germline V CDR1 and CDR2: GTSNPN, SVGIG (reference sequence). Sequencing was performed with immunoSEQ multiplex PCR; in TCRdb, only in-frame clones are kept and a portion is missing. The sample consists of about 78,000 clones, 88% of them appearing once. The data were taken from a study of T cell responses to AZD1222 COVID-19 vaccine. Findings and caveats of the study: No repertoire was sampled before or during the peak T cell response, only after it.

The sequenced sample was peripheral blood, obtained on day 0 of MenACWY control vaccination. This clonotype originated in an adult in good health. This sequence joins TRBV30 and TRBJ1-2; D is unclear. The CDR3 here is CAWTEGNGYTF. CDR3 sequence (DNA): TGTGCCTGGACAGAGGGAAATGGCTACACCTTC.